The clone carrying this T cell receptor (beta chain) was counted only a few times. The target antigen is unknown. The CDR3 length is 14 residues. V gave up 7 bases and J gave up 0 bases; unmatched junction bases: 5. Germline CDR1 SGHVS, CDR2 FNYEAQ. The record originates from a study of T cells after yellow fever vaccination. General study points: CD4 and CD8 compartments shared a small share of clonotypes, likely from convergent recombination. Clones from primary vaccination mostly reappeared after the booster (about 97% CD4, 88% CD8).

TCRdb itself ran the 5' RACE reads through MiXCR, one entry per CDR3 protein. The sample comprises around 600,000 distinct CDR3 sequences, around 12% of which are singletons, and about 15% rests with the top ten. The sample here was PBMCs, taken on the day of the yellow fever booster vaccination. The source is a man aged 25-45 years who received the YFV17D yellow fever vaccine. The chain uses TRBV7-6 and TRBJ2-5, with TRBD1 identical over 7 bases. The CDR3 here is CASMGQPYQETQYF. CDR3 nucleotides: TGTGCCAGCATGGGACAGCCGTACCAAGAGACCCAGTACTTC.